This T cell receptor beta chain came from a study of beta chain features in type 1 diabetes. Germline CDR1 and CDR2: MNHNY and SVGAGI (reference sequence). The CDR3 runs to 14 residues. The J segment lost 5 bases and the V segment lost 11 bases, leaving 13 bases of the junction unmatched. General observations from the study: Shortening of TCRB CDR3s, moderate but significant, appeared in all four CD4+ subsets of Type 1 diabetes patients. Fewer insertions but more deletions were seen at VDJ junctions in type 1 diabetes patients.

Only one heparinised blood draw was taken per donor, and its volume averaged about 116 mL. The whole isolated RNA underwent reverse transcription, so sequencing captured expressed TCRB transcripts. Assay used: immunoSEQ multiplex PCR; TCRdb lists only in-frame clones, some missing. The table shows 850,000 to 900,000 clones, with around a sixth occurring only once. In the case of this clone: As yet, its antigen is unknown.

Material: naive CD4+ T cells from blood. The sequence was obtained from a woman between 18 and 29 years old in good health. V is TRBV6-6 and J is TRBJ2-7; 9 bases are a match to TRBD2. CDR3 in DNA: TGTGCCTCCAACGGGGGTAGCGGGGGCAACGAGCAGTACTTC. Translating gives CASNGGSGGNEQYF.